This TCR beta chain was retrieved from a study of T cells in Graves' hyperthyroidism and ophthalmopathy. CDR3 length: 15 residues. V was trimmed by 3 bases and J by 2 bases, leaving 11 bases between them. Germline V gene lookup returns CDR1 LGHDT and CDR2 YNNKEL (reference sequence). Study-wide results and caveats: Most thyroid clonotypes that were expanded above 0.001 also turned up in blood.

This clonotype came up many times. Its antigen is not identified. TCR beta CDR3 regions were amplified from RNA transcripts. The HTBI primer set drove a first-round RT-PCR of the TCR CDR3. TCRdb re-derived calls from the multiplex PCR reads in MiXCR, one entry per CDR3 protein. Of roughly 350,000 distinct CDR3 sequences in the sample, approximately 15% were seen once. Clinical symptoms, serum thyroxine and TRAb, thyroid ultrasound and orbital computed tomography together formed the diagnostic basis. This chain connects TRBV3-1 to TRBJ1-3; D unresolved. The TCR sequence derives from a woman in her twenties or thirties with Graves' ophthalmopathy. The sequencing sample was made of blood. DNA of the CDR3: TGTGCCAGCAGCCAGATGTTGGGTGCTGGAAACACCATATATTTT. Encoded protein: CASSQMLGAGNTIYF.